These T cell receptor beta chains were read from a single sample in a study of T cells in Graves' hyperthyroidism and ophthalmopathy. MiXCR was run by TCRdb on the multiplex PCR reads, yielding one entry per CDR3 protein. The sample has about 270,000 distinct CDR3 sequences, around 20% seen once; the top ten hold approximately 60%. The sample consisted of blood. These receptor sequences come from a young man with Graves' ophthalmopathy. The CDR3 runs from the conserved cysteine through the conserved F or W. Each record gives: CDR3 length, V gene, J gene, clone size, CDR3 protein. Clone size appears in some rows only: once, few, many, or a class for an expanded clone.

CDR3 length: 17
V gene: TRBV5-1
J gene: TRBJ2-3
clone size: few
CDR3 protein: CASSLEGLAGGTDTQYF

CDR3 length: 16
V gene: TRBV7-8
J gene: TRBJ1-1
clone size: few
CDR3 protein: CASSSWTGGGDTEAFF

CDR3 length: 12
V gene: TRBV20-1
J gene: TRBJ1-1
clone size: many
CDR3 protein: CSAILPGTEAFF

CDR3 length: 13
V gene: TRBV19
J gene: TRBJ2-6
clone size: few
CDR3 protein: CASSGSWANVLTF

CDR3 length: 12
V gene: TRBV6-2/TRBV6-3
J gene: TRBJ2-1
clone size: few
CDR3 protein: CASKRARNEQFF

CDR3 length: 13
V gene: TRBV28
J gene: TRBJ2-1
clone size: many
CDR3 protein: CASSSLGDNEQFF

CDR3 length: 14
V gene: TRBV5-1
J gene: TRBJ2-4
clone size: NA
CDR3 protein: CASSYGTAKNIQYF

CDR3 length: 13
V gene: TRBV2
J gene: TRBJ2-3
clone size: NA
CDR3 protein: CASSYLYADTQYF

CDR3 length: 14
V gene: TRBV12-3/TRBV12-4
J gene: TRBJ2-1
clone size: many
CDR3 protein: CASSLSSIYNEQFF

CDR3 length: 16
V gene: TRBV27
J gene: TRBJ2-2
clone size: NA
CDR3 protein: CASSSDRGRNTGELFF

CDR3 length: 13
V gene: TRBV2
J gene: TRBJ1-3
clone size: few
CDR3 protein: CASRDRGGNTIYF

CDR3 length: 14
V gene: TRBV2
J gene: TRBJ2-7
clone size: many
CDR3 protein: CASRRSGYPYEQYF

CDR3 length: 14
V gene: TRBV27
J gene: TRBJ2-1
clone size: NA
CDR3 protein: CASSLNRGYNEQFF

CDR3 length: 15
V gene: TRBV27
J gene: TRBJ1-1
clone size: NA
CDR3 protein: CASSSLTGLVVKAFF

CDR3 length: 19
V gene: TRBV5-1
J gene: TRBJ2-1
clone size: NA
CDR3 protein: CASSLVPRSSTASYNEQFF

CDR3 length: 15
V gene: TRBV5-6
J gene: TRBJ1-1
clone size: NA
CDR3 protein: CASSLGWTGNTEAFF

CDR3 length: 16
V gene: TRBV28
J gene: TRBJ1-1
clone size: many
CDR3 protein: CASSVGQAKGYTEAFF

CDR3 length: 14
V gene: TRBV12-3/TRBV12-4
J gene: TRBJ1-2
clone size: NA
CDR3 protein: CASTFGGRVYGYTF

CDR3 length: 15
V gene: TRBV20-1
J gene: TRBJ1-1
clone size: NA
CDR3 protein: CSALGTGYHLVEAFF

CDR3 length: 14
V gene: TRBV28
J gene: TRBJ2-3
clone size: many
CDR3 protein: CASSFLQGTDTQYF

CDR3 length: 15
V gene: TRBV20-1
J gene: TRBJ2-1
clone size: NA
CDR3 protein: CSTRDRAGGRREQFF

CDR3 length: 18
V gene: TRBV14
J gene: TRBJ2-4
clone size: many
CDR3 protein: CASSQGLAAPRTKNIQYF

CDR3 length: 14
V gene: TRBV20-1
J gene: TRBJ1-5
clone size: few
CDR3 protein: CSARGNSVYQPQHF

CDR3 length: 15
V gene: TRBV29-1
J gene: TRBJ2-1
clone size: NA
CDR3 protein: CSVGGGAGGYREQFF

CDR3 length: 16
V gene: TRBV10-3
J gene: TRBJ2-7
clone size: many
CDR3 protein: CASKEMLAGLLVEQYF

CDR3 length: 16
V gene: TRBV11-2
J gene: TRBJ2-7
clone size: NA
CDR3 protein: CASSLDRVRGPYEQYF

CDR3 length: 14
V gene: TRBV6-6
J gene: TRBJ2-3
clone size: few
CDR3 protein: CASSYSGLPDTQYF

CDR3 length: 14
V gene: TRBV12-5
J gene: TRBJ2-1
clone size: NA
CDR3 protein: CASGLDHRGNEQFF

CDR3 length: 15
V gene: TRBV18
J gene: TRBJ2-3
clone size: once
CDR3 protein: CASSYRQSLSDTQYF

CDR3 length: 14
V gene: TRBV24-1
J gene: TRBJ1-2
clone size: few
CDR3 protein: CATSDFTRGDGYTF

CDR3 length: 16
V gene: TRBV11-2
J gene: TRBJ2-3
clone size: many
CDR3 protein: CASSLRPSGTTDTQYF

CDR3 length: 15
V gene: TRBV7-2
J gene: TRBJ2-7
clone size: few
CDR3 protein: CASSLQPSGNYEQYF

CDR3 length: 15
V gene: TRBV7-9
J gene: TRBJ1-1
clone size: few
CDR3 protein: CASSLLGGENTEAFF

CDR3 length: 14
V gene: TRBV12-3/TRBV12-4
J gene: TRBJ1-6
clone size: NA
CDR3 protein: CASSLKDLNSPLHF

CDR3 length: 13
V gene: TRBV6-2/TRBV6-3
J gene: TRBJ2-2
clone size: few
CDR3 protein: CASSAKRTGELFF

CDR3 length: 12
V gene: TRBV20-1
J gene: TRBJ2-1
clone size: NA
CDR3 protein: CSARSGRMEQFF

CDR3 length: 16
V gene: TRBV5-1
J gene: TRBJ2-7
clone size: NA
CDR3 protein: CASSPGTGAGAIEQYF

CDR3 length: 13
V gene: TRBV7-6
J gene: TRBJ1-5
clone size: NA
CDR3 protein: CASGQLRNQPQHF

CDR3 length: 16
V gene: TRBV3-1
J gene: TRBJ2-5
clone size: NA
CDR3 protein: CASSIEYDRLTETQYF

CDR3 length: 15
V gene: TRBV29-1
J gene: TRBJ2-5
clone size: NA
CDR3 protein: CSVDGVAGRGETQYF

CDR3 length: 19
V gene: TRBV11-2
J gene: TRBJ2-1
clone size: NA
CDR3 protein: CASSLDSGKAGGLYNEQFF

CDR3 length: 14
V gene: TRBV27
J gene: TRBJ2-7
clone size: NA
CDR3 protein: CASRPTGPGREQYF

CDR3 length: 17
V gene: TRBV4-2
J gene: TRBJ2-5
clone size: NA
CDR3 protein: CASSQDLSGSRGETQYF

CDR3 length: 13
V gene: TRBV28
J gene: TRBJ1-5
clone size: many
CDR3 protein: CASRRRFNQPQHF

CDR3 length: 15
V gene: TRBV18
J gene: TRBJ2-1
clone size: many
CDR3 protein: CASSIRLAGSNEQFF

CDR3 length: 13
V gene: TRBV2
J gene: TRBJ2-1
clone size: once
CDR3 protein: CAGGGGRNNEQFF

CDR3 length: 16
V gene: TRBV27
J gene: TRBJ2-2
clone size: few
CDR3 protein: CASSLSSRVRTGELFF

CDR3 length: 15
V gene: TRBV7-9
J gene: TRBJ2-1
clone size: few
CDR3 protein: CASSLLRDSGYEQFF

CDR3 length: 13
V gene: TRBV7-3
J gene: TRBJ1-4
clone size: NA
CDR3 protein: CASSSSPTGKLFF

CDR3 length: 13
V gene: TRBV2
J gene: TRBJ2-5
clone size: few
CDR3 protein: CATEGQGEETQYF

CDR3 length: 12
V gene: TRBV28
J gene: TRBJ1-5
clone size: many
CDR3 protein: CASSPTPPTQHF

CDR3 length: 12
V gene: TRBV19
J gene: TRBJ2-2
clone size: few
CDR3 protein: CASWRRSGELFF

CDR3 length: 19
V gene: TRBV28
J gene: TRBJ2-3
clone size: few
CDR3 protein: CASSLFSGAWATRTDTQYF

CDR3 length: 12
V gene: TRBV2
J gene: TRBJ1-4
clone size: NA
CDR3 protein: CASTQPGGKLFF

CDR3 length: 17
V gene: TRBV6-9
J gene: TRBJ2-7
clone size: NA
CDR3 protein: CASSYTHPGSEGDEQYF

CDR3 length: 14
V gene: TRBV28
J gene: TRBJ2-5
clone size: many
CDR3 protein: CASSPTGGLETQYF

CDR3 length: 15
V gene: TRBV12-5
J gene: TRBJ2-5
clone size: many
CDR3 protein: CASGFRTEYQETQYF

CDR3 length: 13
V gene: TRBV12-3/TRBV12-4
J gene: TRBJ1-1
clone size: many
CDR3 protein: CASSLMMNTEAFF

CDR3 length: 15
V gene: TRBV11-2
J gene: TRBJ2-1
clone size: NA
CDR3 protein: CASSLPTGSYNEQFF